The 18 T cell receptor beta chains reported below all come from one sample, sequenced in a study of cytomegalovirus exposure and HLA in healthy donors. Only in-frame clones appear in the TCRdb table, and some are missing; sequencing was by immunoSEQ multiplex PCR. The table lists about 160,000 clones, around nine tenths of them singletons. What was sequenced was PBMCs. The receptors stem from a young man in good health and CMV-seropositive.

The V gene is TRBV28, the J gene TRBJ2-1, with TRBD1 as a possible D gene (6 bases). CDR1 is MDHEN and CDR2 is SYDVKM in the germline V gene. The CDR3 sequence is 14 residues long. Trimming shortened V by 6 bases and J by 1 base, and 10 bases separated the two germline ends. The CDR3 coding sequence is TGTGCCAGCAGGCGACAGGCTTCCTACAATGAGCAGTTCTTC. It is translated as CASRRQASYNEQFF.

This chain joins TRBV4-2 and TRBJ1-4; 7 bases line up with TRBD1. The CDR3 extends over 18 amino acids. J was trimmed by 0 bases and V by 2 bases; bases with no gene match: 9. Germline V gives CDR1 LGHNA, CDR2 YNFKEQ. CDR3 protein: CASSQPSGTAATNEKLFF. The CDR3 nucleotides read TGTGCCAGCAGCCAACCCTCCGGGACAGCAGCAACTAATGAAAAACTGTTTTTT.

The V call is TRBV6-6, the J call TRBJ2-7; maybe TRBD2 (6 bases). Germline assignment: CDR1 MNHNY and CDR2 SVGAGI (reference sequence). V dropped 5 bases and J dropped 0 bases, with 14 bases sitting between them. The length of the CDR3 is 15 residues. In DNA, the CDR3 is TGTGCCAGCAGTCCCGACGGGAGAAGCTCCTACGAGCAGTACTTC. This translates into CASSPDGRSSYEQYF.

The V call is TRBV10-3, the J call TRBJ1-1, with D possibly being TRBD1 (5 bases). The CDR3 consists of 13 residues. CDR1 is ENHRY, CDR2 SYGVKD, per germline. The V gene lost 2 bases and the J gene lost 5 bases, with 9 bases spanning the gap. CDR3 region: CAISETRQTEAFF. Here the CDR3 DNA reads TGTGCCATCAGTGAGACCCGACAGACTGAAGCTTTCTTT.

The genes are TRBV28 and TRBJ2-1; D call uncertain. The CDR3 totals 14 residues. Trimming shortened V by 6 bases and J by 5 bases, and 14 bases separated the two germline ends. Germline lookup yields CDR1 MDHEN and CDR2 SYDVKM. The CDR3 DNA reads as TGTGCCAGCAGCCTTGCGACTGGAGACAATGAGCAGTTCTTC. It specifies CASSLATGDNEQFF. The complete variable domain, with remaining parts taken from reference TRBV28 and TRBJ2-1, reads DVKVTQSSRYLVKRTGEKVFLECVQDMDHENMFWYRQDPGLGLRLIYFSYDVKMKEKGDIPEGYSVSREKKERFSLILESASTNQTSMYLCASSLATGDNEQFFGPGTRLTVL.

This clone was seen only once. The V gene is TRBV5-1, the J gene TRBJ2-7, with TRBD2 matching over 7 bases. CDR1 and CDR2 from the germline V gene are SGHRS and YFSETQ. With V trimmed by 0 bases and J by 4 bases, 19 bases remained unmatched. This CDR3 spans 19 amino acids. CDR3 protein: CASSLGGQTSVGASYEQYF. CDR3 sequence (DNA): TGCGCCAGCAGCTTGGGGGGTCAAACTAGCGTCGGGGCTTCTTACGAGCAGTACTTC.

This clone was seen only once. The genes are TRBV18 and TRBJ2-5; D not certain. CDR3 length equals 12 residues. Germline CDR1 is KGHSH and CDR2 is LQKENI. V was shortened by 6 bases and J by 0 bases, with 5 bases between the two germline ends. The CDR3 is CASSGYQETQYF. Written as DNA, the CDR3 is TGTGCCAGCTCCGGGTACCAAGAGACCCAGTACTTC.

The J gene is TRBJ2-5, the V gene TRBV9; TRBD2 might be the D (7 bases). Germline CDR1 is SGDLS and CDR2 is YYNGEE. The CDR3 contains 14 residues. Deletions cut 0 bases from V and 8 bases from J, with 14 bases between. CDR3 in amino acids: CASSVGGGGGTQYF. Here the CDR3 DNA reads TGTGCCAGCAGCGTAGGTGGGGGGGGCGGTACCCAGTACTTC.

This chain joins TRBV7-9 and TRBJ1-1; TRBD1 matches at 7 bases. This CDR3 is built from 17 residues. CDR1 and CDR2 from the germline V gene are SEHNR and FQNEAQ (reference sequence). Trimming removed 4 bases from V and 4 bases from J; junction bases left unmatched: 15. The CDR3 reads CASSSLGQPVRGTEAFF. The CDR3 bases are TGTGCCAGCAGCTCTTTGGGACAGCCTGTAAGGGGCACTGAAGCTTTCTTT.

The chain links TRBV10-3 to TRBJ2-7; 8 bases fit TRBD2. The V and J ends lost 6 bases and 4 bases, in that order; junction bases with no gene match: 8. This CDR3 has 14 amino acids. CDR1 and CDR2 (germline): ENHRY, SYGVKD. As DNA, the CDR3 is TGTGCCATCAGGCGCGGGACTAGTGATTACGAGCAGTACTTC. It translates to CAIRRGTSDYEQYF.

The chain couples TRBV5-1 to TRBJ2-1, with D perhaps matching TRBD2 (5 bases). Germline CDR1 reads SGHRS; CDR2 reads YFSETQ. V was trimmed by 2 bases and J by 7 bases, leaving 10 bases between them. The CDR3 covers 13 residues. CDR3 amino acids: CASSLKGGNEQFF. As DNA, the CDR3 is TGCGCCAGCAGCTTAAAGGGCGGGAATGAGCAGTTCTTC.

This clone was detected only once. The J gene is TRBJ2-5, the V gene TRBV7-9; D is possibly TRBD2 (5 bases). V was cut by 1 base and J by 1 base, with 13 bases left in between. Germline V gene lookup returns CDR1 SEHNR and CDR2 FQNEAQ (reference sequence). The length of the CDR3 is 16 residues. This CDR3 reads CASSLGGAVLQETQYF. Written as DNA, the CDR3 is TGTGCCAGCAGCTTAGGGGGAGCGGTCCTCCAAGAGACCCAGTACTTC.

V usage is TRBV7-8 and J usage is TRBJ1-1; TRBD1 might be the D (5 bases). The CDR3 covers 12 residues. V lost 1 base, J lost 7 bases, and 7 bases lay in between. Germline CDR1 is SGHVS and CDR2 is FQNEAQ. The DNA of the CDR3 is TGTGCCAGCAGCTTAGTAAGGGGTGAAGCTTTCTTT. Amino acids: CASSLVRGEAFF.

The V call is TRBV6-5, the J call TRBJ2-1; possible D gene TRBD2, 5 bases. The V gene lost 0 bases and the J gene lost 3 bases, with 6 bases spanning the gap. Germline values: CDR1 MNHEY, CDR2 SVGAGI. This CDR3 region has 14 residues. The CDR3 loop is CASSYSAVYNEQFF. The CDR3 coding sequence is TGTGCCAGCAGTTACTCAGCGGTCTACAATGAGCAGTTCTTC.

J is TRBJ1-5 and V is TRBV9; the D is unclear. V lost 3 bases and J lost 6, with 10 bases in between. CDR1 is SGDLS, CDR2 YYNGEE, per germline. This CDR3 is 13 amino acids long. CDR3 sequence reads: CASSDGVAQPQHF. The CDR3 DNA reads as TGTGCCAGCAGCGACGGGGTCGCTCAGCCCCAGCATTTT.

This clone occurred a few times. V gene TRBV9 combines with J gene TRBJ2-7, with 11 bases matching TRBD2. Germline CDR1 and CDR2: SGDLS and YYNGEE. The CDR3 has 17 amino acids. J lost 6 bases, V lost 0 bases, and 11 bases had no gene match. CDR3 region: CASSVGRRTSGLSEQYF. DNA of the CDR3: TGTGCCAGCAGCGTAGGACGGCGGACTAGCGGGTTAAGCGAGCAGTACTTC.

The chain carries TRBV11-2 and TRBJ2-3, with 9 bases identical to TRBD2. Germline values: CDR1 SGHAT, CDR2 FQNNGV. Trimming took 3 bases from V and 5 from J; bases not matched to a gene: 6. The CDR3 is made up of 15 amino acids. As DNA, the CDR3 is TGTGCCAGCAGCTTTGGCGGGAGGGCCATAGATACGCAGTATTTT. Amino acids: CASSFGGRAIDTQYF.

This CDR3 is CASSLGLVSYEQYF. CDR3 bases: TGCGCCAGCAGCTTGGGCCTAGTCAGTTACGAGCAGTACTTC. The genes are TRBV5-1 and TRBJ2-7; D ambiguous. V lost 0 bases to trimming and J lost 4 bases, with 11 bases between them. Germline CDR1 SGHRS, CDR2 YFSETQ. There are 14 residues in the CDR3.